The clone carrying this T cell receptor (beta chain) was observed a few times. As it was prepared, the TCRbeta library received unique molecular identifiers. TCRdb fed the PCR reads into MiXCR, producing one record per CDR3 protein. The sample carries about 610,000 distinct CDR3 sequences, about 10% recorded once. This entry is derived from a study of T-cell reconstitution after alpha-beta-depleted transplantation in children. Germline CDR1 and CDR2: GTSNPN and SVGIG (reference sequence). The CDR3 is 13 amino acids. The V gene end was trimmed by 5 bases and the J gene end by 5 bases; junction bases not matched to a gene: 5.

The clonotype comes from a human donor who donated a stem cell graft to a child with acute myeloid leukemia. The V call is TRBV30, the J call TRBJ1-1; 10 bases are shared with TRBD1. Specimen: PBMCs from the stem cell graft donor, collected from the stem cell graft. In DNA, the CDR3 is TGTGCCTGGGCCGGGACAGGGGAGACTGAAGCTTTCTTT. Protein product: CAWAGTGETEAFF.